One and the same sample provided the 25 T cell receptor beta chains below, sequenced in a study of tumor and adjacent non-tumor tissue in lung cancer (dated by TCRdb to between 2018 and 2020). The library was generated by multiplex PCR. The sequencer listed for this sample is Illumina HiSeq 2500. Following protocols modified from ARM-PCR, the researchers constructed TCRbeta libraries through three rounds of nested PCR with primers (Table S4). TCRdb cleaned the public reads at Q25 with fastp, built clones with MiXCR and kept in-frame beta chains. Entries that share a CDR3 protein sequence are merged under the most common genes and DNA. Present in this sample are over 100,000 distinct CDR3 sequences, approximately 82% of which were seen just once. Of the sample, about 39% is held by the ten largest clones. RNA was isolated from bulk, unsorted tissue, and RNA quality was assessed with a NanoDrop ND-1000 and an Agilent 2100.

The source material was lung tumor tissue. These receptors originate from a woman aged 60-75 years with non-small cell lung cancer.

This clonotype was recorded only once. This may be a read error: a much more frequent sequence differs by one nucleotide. In DNA form, the CDR3 reads TGCGCCAGCAGCCAAGAACTAGTGGGAGGGCTTACGGGCTACAATGAGCAGTTCTTC. It encodes CASSQELVGGLTGYNEQFF. The V and J genes are TRBV4-1 and TRBJ2-1; TRBD2 matches 7 bases. Trimming at V came to 0 bases and at J to 3 bases, leaving 14 bases not matched to a gene. This CDR3 has 19 residues. Germline V lookup: CDR1 MGHRA, CDR2 YSYEKL.

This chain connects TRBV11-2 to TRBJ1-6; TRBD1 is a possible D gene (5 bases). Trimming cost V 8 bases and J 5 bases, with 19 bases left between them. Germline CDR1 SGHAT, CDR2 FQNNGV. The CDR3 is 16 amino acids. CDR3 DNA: TGTGCCAGCGGCTCATCCCTAGGGACCAATAATTCACCCCTCCACTTT. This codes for CASGSSLGTNNSPLHF.

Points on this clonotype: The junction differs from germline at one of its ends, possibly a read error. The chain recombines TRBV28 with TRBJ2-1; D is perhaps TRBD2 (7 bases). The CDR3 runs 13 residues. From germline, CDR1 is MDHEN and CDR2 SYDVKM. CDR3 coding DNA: TGTGCCAGCAGTTTGGGGGCTAGCGGCGAGCACTTCTTC. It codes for CASSLGASGEHFF. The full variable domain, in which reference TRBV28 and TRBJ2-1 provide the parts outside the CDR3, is DVKVTQSSRYLVKRTGEKVFLECVQDMDHENMFWYRQDPGLGLRLIYFSYDVKMKEKGDIPEGYSVSREKKERFSLILESASTNQTSMYLCASSLGASGEHFFGPGTRLTVL.

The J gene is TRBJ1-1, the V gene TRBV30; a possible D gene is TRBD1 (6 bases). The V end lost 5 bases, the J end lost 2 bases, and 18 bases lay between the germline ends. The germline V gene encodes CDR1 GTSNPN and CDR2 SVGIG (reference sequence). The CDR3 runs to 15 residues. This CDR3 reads CAWGSGVHQNTEAFF. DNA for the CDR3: TGTGCCTGGGGCTCAGGGGTTCATCAAAACACTGAAGCTTTCTTT.

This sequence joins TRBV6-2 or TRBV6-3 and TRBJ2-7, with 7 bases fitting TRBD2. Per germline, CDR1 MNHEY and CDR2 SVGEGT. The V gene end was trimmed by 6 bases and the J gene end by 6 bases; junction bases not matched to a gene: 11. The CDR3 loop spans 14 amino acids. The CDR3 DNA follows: TGTGCCAGCAGATCCGGGACTAACCAAACCGAGCAGTACTTC. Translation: CASRSGTNQTEQYF.

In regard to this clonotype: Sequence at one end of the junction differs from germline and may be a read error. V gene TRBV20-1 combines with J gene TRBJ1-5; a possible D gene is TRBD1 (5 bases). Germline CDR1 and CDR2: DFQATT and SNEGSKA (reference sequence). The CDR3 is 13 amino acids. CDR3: CSDQSDDSQPQRF. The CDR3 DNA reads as TGCAGTGATCAGTCCGATGACAGTCAGCCCCAGCGTTTT.

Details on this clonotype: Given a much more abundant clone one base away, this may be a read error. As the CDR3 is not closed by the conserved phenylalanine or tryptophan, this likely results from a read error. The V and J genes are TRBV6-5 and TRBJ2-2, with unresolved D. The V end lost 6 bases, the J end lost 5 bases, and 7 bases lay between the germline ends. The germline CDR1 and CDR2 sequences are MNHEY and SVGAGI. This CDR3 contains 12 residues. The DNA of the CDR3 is TGTGCCAGCAGCTCCGAAACCGGGGAGCTGTTTATT. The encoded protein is CASSSETGELFI.

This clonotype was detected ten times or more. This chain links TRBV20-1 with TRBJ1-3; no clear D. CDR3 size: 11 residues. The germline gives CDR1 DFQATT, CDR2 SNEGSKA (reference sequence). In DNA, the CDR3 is TGCGGCTCGGGCTGGGGAAACACCATATATTTT. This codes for CGSGWGNTIYF.

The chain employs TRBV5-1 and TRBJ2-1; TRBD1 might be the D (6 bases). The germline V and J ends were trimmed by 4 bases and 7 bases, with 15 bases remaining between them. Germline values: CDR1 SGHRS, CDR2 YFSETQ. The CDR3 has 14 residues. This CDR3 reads CASSAGGQQNEQFF. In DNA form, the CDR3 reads TGCGCCAGCAGCGCTGGGGGCCAGCAGAATGAGCAGTTCTTC.

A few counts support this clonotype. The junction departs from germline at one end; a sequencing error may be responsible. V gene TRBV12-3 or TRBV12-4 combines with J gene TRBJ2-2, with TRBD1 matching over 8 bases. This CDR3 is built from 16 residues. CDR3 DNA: TGTGCCAGCAGTTTAATGACAGGGGTTAACACCGGGGAGCTGTCTTTT. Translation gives CASSLMTGVNTGELSF.

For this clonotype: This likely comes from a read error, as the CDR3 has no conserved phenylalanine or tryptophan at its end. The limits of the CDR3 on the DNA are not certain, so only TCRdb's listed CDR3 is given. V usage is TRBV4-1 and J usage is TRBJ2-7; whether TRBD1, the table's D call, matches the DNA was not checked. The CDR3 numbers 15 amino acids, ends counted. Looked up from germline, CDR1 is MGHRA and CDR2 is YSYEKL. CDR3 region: CASSLEGQGACGKYL.

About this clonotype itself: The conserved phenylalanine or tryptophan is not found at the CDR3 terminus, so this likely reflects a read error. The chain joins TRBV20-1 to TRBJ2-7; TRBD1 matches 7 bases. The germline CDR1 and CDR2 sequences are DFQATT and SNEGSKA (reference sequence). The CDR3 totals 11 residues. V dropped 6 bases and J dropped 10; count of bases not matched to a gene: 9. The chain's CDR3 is CSAEDRIGQYL. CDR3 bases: TGCAGTGCCGAGGACAGGATAGGCCAGTACTTA.

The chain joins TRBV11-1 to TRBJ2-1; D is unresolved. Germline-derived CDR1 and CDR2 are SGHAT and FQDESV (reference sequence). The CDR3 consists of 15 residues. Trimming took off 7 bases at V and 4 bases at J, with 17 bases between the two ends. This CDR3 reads CASKSTRWAYNEQFF. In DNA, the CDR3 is TGTGCCAGCAAGTCTACGCGATGGGCTTACAATGAGCAGTTCTTC. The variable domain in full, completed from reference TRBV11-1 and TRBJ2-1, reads EAEVAQSPRYKITEKSQAVAFWCDPISGHATLYWYRQILGQGPELLVQFQDESVVDDSQLPKDRFSAERLKGVDSTLKIQPAELGDSAMYLCASKSTRWAYNEQFFGPGTRLTVL.

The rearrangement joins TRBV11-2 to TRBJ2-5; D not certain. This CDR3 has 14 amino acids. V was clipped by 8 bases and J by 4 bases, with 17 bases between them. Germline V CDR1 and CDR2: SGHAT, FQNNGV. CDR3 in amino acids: CASGLGGRVETQYF. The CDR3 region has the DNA TGTGCCAGCGGTTTAGGTGGTAGGGTAGAGACCCAGTACTTC.

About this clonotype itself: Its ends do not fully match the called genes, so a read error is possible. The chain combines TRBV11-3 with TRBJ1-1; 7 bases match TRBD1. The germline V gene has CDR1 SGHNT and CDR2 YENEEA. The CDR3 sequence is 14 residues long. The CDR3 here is CTSMDRNGGGKTFF. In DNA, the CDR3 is TGTACCAGCATGGACAGGAATGGAGGGGGCAAGACTTTCTTT.

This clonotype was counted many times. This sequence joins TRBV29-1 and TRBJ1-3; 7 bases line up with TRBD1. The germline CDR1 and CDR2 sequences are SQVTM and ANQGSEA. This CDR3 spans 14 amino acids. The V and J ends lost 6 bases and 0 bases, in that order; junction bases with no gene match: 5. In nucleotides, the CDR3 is TGCAGCGTGGCTGACAGGGCCTCTGGAAACACCATATATTTT. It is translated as CSVADRASGNTIYF.

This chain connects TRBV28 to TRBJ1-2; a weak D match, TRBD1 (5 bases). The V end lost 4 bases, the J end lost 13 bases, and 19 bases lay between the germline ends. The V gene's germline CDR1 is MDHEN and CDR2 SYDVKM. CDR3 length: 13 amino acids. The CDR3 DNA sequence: TGTGCCAGCAGTTATTTGCAGGGAAAGCAAGCCACCTTC. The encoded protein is CASSYLQGKQATF.

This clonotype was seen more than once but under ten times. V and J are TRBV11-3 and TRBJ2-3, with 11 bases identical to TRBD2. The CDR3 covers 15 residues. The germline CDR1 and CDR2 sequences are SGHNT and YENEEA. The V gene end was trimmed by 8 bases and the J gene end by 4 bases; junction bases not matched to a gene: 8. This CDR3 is CASWNSGGGSDTQYF. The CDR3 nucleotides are TGTGCCAGCTGGAATAGCGGGGGGGGCTCAGATACGCAGTATTTT.

In DNA form, the CDR3 reads TGTGCCAGCAGTTACTCTGACAGGGCCAACGAGCAGTACTTC. This codes for CASSYSDRANEQYF. The chain carries TRBV12-3 or TRBV12-4 and TRBJ2-7; 7 bases are a match to TRBD1. CDR3 length: 14 residues. V lost 4 bases and J lost 5; bases outside the gene matches: 8.

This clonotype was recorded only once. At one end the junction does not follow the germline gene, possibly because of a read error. In nucleotides, the CDR3 is TGTGCCAGCATCCAACCAGGACTAGCGGGAAACAATGAGCAGTTCTTC. Translated: CASIQPGLAGNNEQFF. The rearrangement links TRBV4-2 to TRBJ2-1; 12 positions match TRBD2. CDR3 length equals 16 residues. Germline-derived CDR1 and CDR2 are LGHNA and YNFKEQ.

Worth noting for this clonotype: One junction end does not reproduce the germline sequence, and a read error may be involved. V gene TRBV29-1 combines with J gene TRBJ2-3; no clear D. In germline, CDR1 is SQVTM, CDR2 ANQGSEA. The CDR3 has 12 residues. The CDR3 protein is CSIRPRTDTQYF. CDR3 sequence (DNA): TGCAGCATTCGACCGCGCACAGACACGCAGTATTTT.

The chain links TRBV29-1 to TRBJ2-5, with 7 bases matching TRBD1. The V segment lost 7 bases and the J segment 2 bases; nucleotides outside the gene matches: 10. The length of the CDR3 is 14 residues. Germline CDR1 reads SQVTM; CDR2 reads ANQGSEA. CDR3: CSADPGDSQETQYF. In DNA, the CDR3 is TGCAGCGCTGACCCTGGGGACAGTCAAGAGACCCAGTACTTC.

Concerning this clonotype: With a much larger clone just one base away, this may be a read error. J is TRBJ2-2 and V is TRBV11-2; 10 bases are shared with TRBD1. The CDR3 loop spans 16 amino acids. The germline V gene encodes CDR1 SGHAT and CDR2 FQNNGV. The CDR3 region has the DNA TGTGCCATCAGCTTAATGGTGGGACAGGGGCCCGGGGAGCTGTTTTTT. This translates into CAISLMVGQGPGELFF.

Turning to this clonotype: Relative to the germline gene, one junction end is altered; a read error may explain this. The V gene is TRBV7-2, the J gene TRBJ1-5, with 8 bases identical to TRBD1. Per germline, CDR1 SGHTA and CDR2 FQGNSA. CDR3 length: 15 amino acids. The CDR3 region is CASRNRTGSNQPQHF. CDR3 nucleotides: TGTGCCAGCAGGAATAGGACAGGGAGTAATCAGCCCCAACATTTT.

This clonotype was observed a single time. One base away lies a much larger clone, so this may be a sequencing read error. The CDR3 loop reads CAITPRTSGRRTGELLF. DNA for the CDR3: TGTGCCATCACACCCCGGACTAGCGGGAGAAGAACCGGGGAGCTGTTGTTT. J is TRBJ2-2 and V is TRBV10-3; the match to TRBD2 covers 13 bases. From germline, CDR1 is ENHRY and CDR2 SYGVKD. The CDR3 has 17 residues.